Given below is one T cell receptor (beta chain) in context. This record comes from a study of control samples from healthy donors and cancer patients. Germline V gene data show CDR1 as LGHDT and CDR2 as YNNKEL (reference sequence). Losses at the gene ends were 2 bases for V and 7 bases for J; bases not matched to a gene: 24. The CDR3 runs to 21 residues. Clones were sequenced by immunoSEQ multiplex PCR, and TCRdb holds only the in-frame ones, with some missing. The table lists 65,000 to 95,000 clones, about 88% of them singletons, with under 7.5% in the top ten. The sample was blood. The chain links TRBV3-1 (or the pseudogene TRBV3-2) to TRBJ2-2, with TRBD1 matching over 8 bases. The TCR sequence derives from a man between 50 and 59 years old in good health. For the CDR3, the DNA is TGTGCCAGCAGCCAACCCAAGTGGGGGACCGGGACAGGAGGCTTGGGCGGGGAGCTGTTTTTT. Translating it yields CASSQPKWGTGTGGLGGELFF.